This TCR beta chain comes out of a study of beta chain features in type 1 diabetes. Broader study findings: Healthy donors had naive, central memory and Treg TCRB repertoires that appeared less similar than those seen among patients. All four CD4+ subsets of Type 1 diabetes patients contained TCRB CDR3s that were moderately but significantly shorter.

This clone has a handful of counts. The antigen is unknown. The study reverse transcribed the entire isolated RNA, so it sequenced expressed TCRB transcripts. The protocol was immunoSEQ multiplex PCR, while the TCRdb copy is restricted to in-frame clones and leaves out a portion. Of 630,000 or so clones in the sample, over 11% were seen once. The ends lost 5 bases at V and 0 bases at J; junction bases unmatched: 7. CDR1 and CDR2 (germline): SEHNR, FQNEAQ (reference sequence). CDR3 length equals 17 residues. The gene calls are TRBV7-9 and TRBJ1-4, with TRBD1 matching over 9 bases. The sample was naive CD4+ T cells from blood. This clonotype was sampled from a man between 18 and 35 years old with type 1 diabetes. The CDR3 DNA is TGTGCCAGCAGCCCCGACAGGGGGACAGCAACTAATGAAAAACTGTTTTTT. Amino acids: CASSPDRGTATNEKLFF.